This TCR beta chain is drawn from a study of OX40 agonist ivuxolimab in advanced cancers. TCRdb's copy holds only in-frame clones and misses some; the assay was immunoSEQ multiplex PCR. Here the sample spans about 63,000 clones, around 90% being singletons. CDR3 length: 15 residues. Germline lookup yields CDR1 LNHDA and CDR2 SQIVND (reference sequence). Trimming removed 6 bases from V and 3 bases from J; junction bases left unmatched: 7. The source material was CD4+ or CD8+ T cells sorted from blood, sampled in a trial of the OX40 agonist ivuxolimab. The clonotype was recovered from an adult with an advanced solid tumor such as melanoma, head and neck, liver or kidney cancer. This chain joins TRBV19 and TRBJ2-1; 8 bases agree with TRBD1. The CDR3 coding sequence is TGTGCCAGTAGCTCGACAGGGGTAAACTACAATGAGCAGTTCTTC. It encodes CASSSTGVNYNEQFF.